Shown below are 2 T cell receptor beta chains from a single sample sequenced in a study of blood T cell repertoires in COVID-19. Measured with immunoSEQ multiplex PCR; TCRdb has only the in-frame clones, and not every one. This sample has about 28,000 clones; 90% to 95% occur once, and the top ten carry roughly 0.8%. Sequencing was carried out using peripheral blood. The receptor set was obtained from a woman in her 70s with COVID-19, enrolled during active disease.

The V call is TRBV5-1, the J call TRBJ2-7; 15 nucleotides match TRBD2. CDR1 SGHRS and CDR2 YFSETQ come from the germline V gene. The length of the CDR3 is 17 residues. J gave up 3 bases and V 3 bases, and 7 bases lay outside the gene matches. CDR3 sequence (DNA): TGCGCCAGCAGCTCGGGACTAGCGGGAGGAGTGAGCTACGAGCAGTACTTC. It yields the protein CASSSGLAGGVSYEQYF.

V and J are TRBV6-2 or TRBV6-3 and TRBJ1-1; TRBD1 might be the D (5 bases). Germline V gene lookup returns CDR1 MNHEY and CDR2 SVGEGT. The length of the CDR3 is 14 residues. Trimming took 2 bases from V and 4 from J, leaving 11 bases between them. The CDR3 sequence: CASSYQGRVTEAFF. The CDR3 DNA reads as TGTGCCAGCAGTTACCAGGGAAGGGTCACTGAAGCTTTCTTT.